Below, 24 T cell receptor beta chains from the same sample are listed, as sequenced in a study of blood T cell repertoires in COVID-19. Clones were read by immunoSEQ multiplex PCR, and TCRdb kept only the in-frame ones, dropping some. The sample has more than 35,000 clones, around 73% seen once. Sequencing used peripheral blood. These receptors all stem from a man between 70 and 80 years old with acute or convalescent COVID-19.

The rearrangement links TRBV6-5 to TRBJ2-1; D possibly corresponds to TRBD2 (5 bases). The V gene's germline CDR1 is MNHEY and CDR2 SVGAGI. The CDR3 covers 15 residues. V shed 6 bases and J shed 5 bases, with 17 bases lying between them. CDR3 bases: TGTGCCAGCAGACTCACGGGAAGAGGCGACAATGAGCAGTTCTTC. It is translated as CASRLTGRGDNEQFF.

The CDR3 here is CASSTGQGNSGNTIYF. As DNA, the CDR3 is TGCGCCAGCAGCACGGGACAGGGGAACTCTGGAAACACCATATATTTT. The genes are TRBV5-1 and TRBJ1-3, with 10 nucleotides matching TRBD1. The CDR3 sequence is 16 residues long. V was pared by 4 bases and J by 0 bases, with 4 bases of the junction left unmatched. The V gene's germline CDR1 is SGHRS and CDR2 YFSETQ.

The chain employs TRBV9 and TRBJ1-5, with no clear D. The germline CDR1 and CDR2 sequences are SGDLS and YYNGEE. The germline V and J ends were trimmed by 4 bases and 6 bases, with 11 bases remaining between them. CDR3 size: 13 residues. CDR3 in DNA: TGTGCCAGCAGCCTCTCGTCGGGTCAGCCCCAGCATTTT. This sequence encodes CASSLSSGQPQHF.

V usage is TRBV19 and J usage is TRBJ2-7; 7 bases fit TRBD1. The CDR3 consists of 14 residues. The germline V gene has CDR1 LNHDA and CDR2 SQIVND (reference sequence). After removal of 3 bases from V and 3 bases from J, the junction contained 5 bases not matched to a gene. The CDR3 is CASSMPGQFYEQYF. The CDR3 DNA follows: TGTGCCAGTAGTATGCCGGGACAGTTCTACGAGCAGTACTTC.

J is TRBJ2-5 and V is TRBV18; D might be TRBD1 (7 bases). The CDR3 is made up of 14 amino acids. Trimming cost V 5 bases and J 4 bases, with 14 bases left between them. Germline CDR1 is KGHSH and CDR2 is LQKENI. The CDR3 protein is CASSASQGGETQYF. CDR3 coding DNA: TGTGCCAGCTCAGCCAGTCAGGGGGGAGAGACCCAGTACTTC.

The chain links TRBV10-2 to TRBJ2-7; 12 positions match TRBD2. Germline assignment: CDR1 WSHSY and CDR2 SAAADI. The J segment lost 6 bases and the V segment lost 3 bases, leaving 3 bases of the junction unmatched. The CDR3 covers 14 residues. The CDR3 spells CASSELAGGSEQYF. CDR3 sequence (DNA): TGCGCCAGCAGTGAACTAGCGGGAGGATCCGAGCAGTACTTC.

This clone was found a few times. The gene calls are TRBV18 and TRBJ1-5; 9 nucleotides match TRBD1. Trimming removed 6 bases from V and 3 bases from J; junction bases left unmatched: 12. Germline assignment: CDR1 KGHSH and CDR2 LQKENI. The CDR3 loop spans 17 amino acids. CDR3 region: CASSLVLNRGHNQPQHF. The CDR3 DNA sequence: TGTGCCAGCTCCCTTGTCCTTAACAGGGGGCACAATCAGCCCCAGCATTTT.

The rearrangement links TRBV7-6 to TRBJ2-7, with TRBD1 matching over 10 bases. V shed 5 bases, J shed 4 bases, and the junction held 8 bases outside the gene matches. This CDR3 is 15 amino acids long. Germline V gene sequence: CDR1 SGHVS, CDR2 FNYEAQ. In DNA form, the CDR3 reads TGTGCCAGCAGCCCAGGGGGGACAGGGGTGTACGAGCAGTACTTC. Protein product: CASSPGGTGVYEQYF.

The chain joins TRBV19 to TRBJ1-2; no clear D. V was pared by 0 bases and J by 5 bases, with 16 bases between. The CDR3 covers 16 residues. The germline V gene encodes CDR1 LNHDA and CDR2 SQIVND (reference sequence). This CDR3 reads CASSIDRGLTPYGYTF. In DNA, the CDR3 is TGTGCCAGTAGTATAGATCGGGGTCTAACCCCGTATGGCTACACCTTC.

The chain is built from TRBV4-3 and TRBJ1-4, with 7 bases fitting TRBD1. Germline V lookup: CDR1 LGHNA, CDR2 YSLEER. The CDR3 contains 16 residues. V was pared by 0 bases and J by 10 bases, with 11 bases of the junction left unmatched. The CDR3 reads CASSQETGSSTGKLFF. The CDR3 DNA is TGCGCCAGCAGCCAAGAGACAGGGAGCTCAACGGGAAAACTGTTTTTT.

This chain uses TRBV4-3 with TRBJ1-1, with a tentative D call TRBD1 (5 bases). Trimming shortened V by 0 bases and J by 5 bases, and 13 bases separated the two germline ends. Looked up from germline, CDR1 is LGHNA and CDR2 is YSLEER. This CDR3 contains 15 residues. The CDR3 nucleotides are TGCGCCAGCAGCCAAGATGGGGGGGGGAGGACTGAAGCTTTCTTT. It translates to CASSQDGGGRTEAFF.

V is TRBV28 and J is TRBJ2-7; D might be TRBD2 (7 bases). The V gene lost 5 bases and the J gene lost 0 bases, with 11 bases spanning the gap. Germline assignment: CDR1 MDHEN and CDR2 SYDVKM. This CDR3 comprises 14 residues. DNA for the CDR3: TGTGCCAGCAGTCGGGGGGCCTCCTCCTACGAGCAGTACTTC. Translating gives CASSRGASSYEQYF. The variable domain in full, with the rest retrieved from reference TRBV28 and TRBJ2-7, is DVKVTQSSRYLVKRTGEKVFLECVQDMDHENMFWYRQDPGLGLRLIYFSYDVKMKEKGDIPEGYSVSREKKERFSLILESASTNQTSMYLCASSRGASSYEQYFGPGTRLTVT.

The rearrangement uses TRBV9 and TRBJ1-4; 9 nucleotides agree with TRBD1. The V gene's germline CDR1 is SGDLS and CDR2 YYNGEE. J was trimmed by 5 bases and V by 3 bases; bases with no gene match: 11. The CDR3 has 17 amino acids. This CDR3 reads CASSGGTGIPFNEKLFF. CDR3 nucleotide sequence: TGTGCCAGCAGCGGAGGGACAGGGATTCCCTTCAATGAAAAACTGTTTTTT.

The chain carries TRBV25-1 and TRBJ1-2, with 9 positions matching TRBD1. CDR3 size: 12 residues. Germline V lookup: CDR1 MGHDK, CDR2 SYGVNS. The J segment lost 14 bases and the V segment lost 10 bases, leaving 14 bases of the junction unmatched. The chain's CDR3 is CAKKTGGVFGTF. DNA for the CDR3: TGTGCCAAGAAGACAGGGGGTGTTTTTGGGACCTTC.

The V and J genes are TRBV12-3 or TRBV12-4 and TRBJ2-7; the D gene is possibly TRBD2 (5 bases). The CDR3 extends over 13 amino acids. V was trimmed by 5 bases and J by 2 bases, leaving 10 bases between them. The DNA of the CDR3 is TGTGCCAGCAGTCAGCGGAAACCCTACGAGCAGTACTTC. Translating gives CASSQRKPYEQYF.

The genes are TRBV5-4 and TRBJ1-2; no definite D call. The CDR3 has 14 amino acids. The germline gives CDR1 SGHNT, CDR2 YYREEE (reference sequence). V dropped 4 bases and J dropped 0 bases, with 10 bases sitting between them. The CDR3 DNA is TGTGCCAGCAGCCCCCCAGAAGCTAACTATGGCTACACCTTC. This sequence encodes CASSPPEANYGYTF.

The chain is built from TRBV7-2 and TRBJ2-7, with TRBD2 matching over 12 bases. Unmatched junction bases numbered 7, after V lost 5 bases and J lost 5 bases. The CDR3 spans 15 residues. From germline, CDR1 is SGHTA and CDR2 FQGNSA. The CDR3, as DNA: TGTGCCAGCAGCCGTCGACTAGCGGGAGTGGACGAGCAGTACTTC. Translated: CASSRRLAGVDEQYF.

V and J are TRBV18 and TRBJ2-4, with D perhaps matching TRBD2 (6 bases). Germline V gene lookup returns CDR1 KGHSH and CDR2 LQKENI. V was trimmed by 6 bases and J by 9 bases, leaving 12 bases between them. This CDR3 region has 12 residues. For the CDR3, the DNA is TGTGCCAGCTCCGCGGGATCCTTCATTCAGTACTTC. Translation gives CASSAGSFIQYF. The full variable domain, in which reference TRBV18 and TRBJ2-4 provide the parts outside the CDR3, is NAGVMQNPRHLVRRRGQEARLRCSPMKGHSHVYWYRQLPEEGLKFMVYLQKENIIDESGMPKERFSAEFPKEGPSILRIQQVVRGDSAAYFCASSAGSFIQYFGAGTRLSVL.

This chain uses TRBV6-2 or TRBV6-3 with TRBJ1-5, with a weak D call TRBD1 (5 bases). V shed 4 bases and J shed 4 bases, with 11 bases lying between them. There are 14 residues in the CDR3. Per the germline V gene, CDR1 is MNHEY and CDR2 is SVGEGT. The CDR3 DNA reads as TGTGCCAGCAGTTTCTCTAGGGGAAATCAGCCCCAGCATTTT. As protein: CASSFSRGNQPQHF.

The CDR3 sequence: CASSPTGTSGRREQFF. The CDR3 DNA is TGTGCCAGCAGTCCAACCGGGACTAGCGGGAGAAGAGAGCAGTTCTTC. V usage is TRBV14 and J usage is TRBJ2-1, with 14 bases aligning to TRBD2. Germline V gene sequence: CDR1 SGHDN, CDR2 FVKESK. The CDR3 spans 16 residues. With V trimmed by 6 bases and J by 10 bases, 11 bases remained unmatched. Together with reference TRBV14 and TRBJ2-1, the CDR3 gives the full variable domain: EAGVTQFPSHSVIEKGQTVTLRCDPISGHDNLYWYRRVMGKEIKFLLHFVKESKQDESGMPNNRFLAERTGGTYSTLKVQPAELEDSGVYFCASSPTGTSGRREQFFGPGTRLTVL.

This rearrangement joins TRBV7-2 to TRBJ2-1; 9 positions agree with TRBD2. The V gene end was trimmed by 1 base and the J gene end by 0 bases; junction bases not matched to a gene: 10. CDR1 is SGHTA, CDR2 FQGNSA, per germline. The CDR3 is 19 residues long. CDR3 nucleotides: TGTGCCAGCAGCTTAGGGCTCGTGACTAGCGGCATCTCCTACAATGAGCAGTTCTTC. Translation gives CASSLGLVTSGISYNEQFF.

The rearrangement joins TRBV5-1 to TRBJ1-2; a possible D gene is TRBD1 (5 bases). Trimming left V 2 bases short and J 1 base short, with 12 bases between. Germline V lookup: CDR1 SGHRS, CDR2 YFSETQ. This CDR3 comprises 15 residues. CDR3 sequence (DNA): TGCGCCAGCAGCTTTGACAGCTTCAATAACTATGGCTACACCTTC. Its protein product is CASSFDSFNNYGYTF. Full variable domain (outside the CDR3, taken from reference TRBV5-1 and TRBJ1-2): KAGVTQTPRYLIKTRGQQVTLSCSPISGHRSVSWYQQTPGQGLQFLFEYFSETQRNKGNFPGRFSGRQFSNSRSEMNVSTLELGDSALYLCASSFDSFNNYGYTFGSGTRLTVV.

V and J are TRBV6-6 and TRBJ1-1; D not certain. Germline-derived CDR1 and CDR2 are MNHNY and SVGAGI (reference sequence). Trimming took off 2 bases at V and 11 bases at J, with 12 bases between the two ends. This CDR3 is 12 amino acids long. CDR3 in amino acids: CASSYTGEGAFF. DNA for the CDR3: TGTGCCAGCAGTTACACCGGGGAAGGGGCTTTCTTT.

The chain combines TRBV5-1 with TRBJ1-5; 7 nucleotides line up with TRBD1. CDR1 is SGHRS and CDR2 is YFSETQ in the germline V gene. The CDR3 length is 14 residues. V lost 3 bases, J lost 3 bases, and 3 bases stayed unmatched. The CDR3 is CASSSGTDNQPQHF. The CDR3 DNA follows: TGCGCCAGCAGCTCCGGGACAGACAATCAGCCCCAGCATTTT.